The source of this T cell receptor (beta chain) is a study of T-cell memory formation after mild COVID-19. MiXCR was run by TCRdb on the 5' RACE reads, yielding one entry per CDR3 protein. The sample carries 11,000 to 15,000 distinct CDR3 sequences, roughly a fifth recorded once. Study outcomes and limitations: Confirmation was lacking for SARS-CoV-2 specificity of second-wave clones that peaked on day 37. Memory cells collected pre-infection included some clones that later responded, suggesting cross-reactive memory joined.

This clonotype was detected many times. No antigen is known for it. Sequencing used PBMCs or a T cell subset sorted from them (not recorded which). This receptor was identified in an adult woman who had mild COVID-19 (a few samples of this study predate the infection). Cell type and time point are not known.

The CDR3 reads CASSTGRVTNEKLFF. The CDR3 nucleotides read TGTGCCAGCAGCACAGGGAGGGTGACTAATGAAAAACTGTTTTTT. This chain connects TRBV9 to TRBJ1-4; possibly TRBD1 for D (6 bases). Trimming took 4 bases from V and 2 from J, leaving 12 bases between them. This CDR3 is 15 amino acids long. Germline V gene data show CDR1 as SGDLS and CDR2 as YYNGEE.